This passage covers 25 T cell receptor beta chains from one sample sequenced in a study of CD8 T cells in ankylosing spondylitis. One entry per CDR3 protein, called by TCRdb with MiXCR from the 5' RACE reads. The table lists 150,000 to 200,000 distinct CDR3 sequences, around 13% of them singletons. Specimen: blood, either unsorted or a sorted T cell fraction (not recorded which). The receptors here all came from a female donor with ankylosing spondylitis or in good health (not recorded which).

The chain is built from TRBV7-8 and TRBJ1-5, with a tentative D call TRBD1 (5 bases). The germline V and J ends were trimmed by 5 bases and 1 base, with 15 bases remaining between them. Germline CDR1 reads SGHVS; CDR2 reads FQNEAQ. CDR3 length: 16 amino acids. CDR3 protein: CASSPWQGTSNQPQHF. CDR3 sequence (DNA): TGTGCCAGCAGCCCCTGGCAGGGTACGAGCAATCAGCCCCAGCATTTT.

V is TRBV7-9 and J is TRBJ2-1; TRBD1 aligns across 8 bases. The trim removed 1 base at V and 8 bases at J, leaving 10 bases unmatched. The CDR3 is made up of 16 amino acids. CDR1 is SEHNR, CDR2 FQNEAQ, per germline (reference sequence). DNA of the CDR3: TGTGCCAGCAGCTTAGGGACAGGGCCCCGAGTCGATGAGCAGTTCTTC. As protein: CASSLGTGPRVDEQFF.

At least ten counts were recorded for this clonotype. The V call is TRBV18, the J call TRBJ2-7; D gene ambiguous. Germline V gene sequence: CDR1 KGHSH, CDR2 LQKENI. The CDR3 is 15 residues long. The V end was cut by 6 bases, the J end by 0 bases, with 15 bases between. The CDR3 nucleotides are TGTGCCAGCTCCCTATGGGCCTCCGGCTCCTACGAGCAGTACTTC. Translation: CASSLWASGSYEQYF.

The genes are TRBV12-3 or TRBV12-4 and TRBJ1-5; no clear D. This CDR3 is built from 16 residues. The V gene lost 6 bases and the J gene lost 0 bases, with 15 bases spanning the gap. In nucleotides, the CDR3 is TGTGCCAGCAGACTGGGCGGAAGAAATAGCAATCAGCCCCAGCATTTT. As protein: CASRLGGRNSNQPQHF.

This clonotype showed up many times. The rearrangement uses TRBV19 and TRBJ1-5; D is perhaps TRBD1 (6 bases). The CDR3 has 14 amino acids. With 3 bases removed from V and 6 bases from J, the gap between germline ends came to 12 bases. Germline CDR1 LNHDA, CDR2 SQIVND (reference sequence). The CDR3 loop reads CASSMTGPAQPQHF. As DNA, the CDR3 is TGTGCCAGTAGTATGACAGGTCCGGCTCAGCCCCAGCATTTT. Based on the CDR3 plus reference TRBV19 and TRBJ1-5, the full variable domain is DGGITQSPKYLFRKEGQNVTLSCEQNLNHDAMYWYRQDPGQGLRLIYYSQIVNDFQKGDIAEGYSVSREKKESFPLTVTSAQKNPTAFYLCASSMTGPAQPQHFGDGTRLSIL.

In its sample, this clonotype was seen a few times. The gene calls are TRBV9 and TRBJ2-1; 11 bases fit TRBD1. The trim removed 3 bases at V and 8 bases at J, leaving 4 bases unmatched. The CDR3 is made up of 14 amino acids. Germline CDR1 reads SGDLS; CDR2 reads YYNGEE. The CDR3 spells CASSGGDRGYEQFF. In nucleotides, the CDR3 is TGTGCCAGCAGCGGGGGGGACAGGGGGTATGAGCAGTTCTTC.

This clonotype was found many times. CDR3 region: CASNLQGNSGANVLTF. DNA for the CDR3: TGCGCCAGCAATCTACAGGGTAACTCTGGGGCCAACGTCCTGACTTTC. The chain employs TRBV5-1 and TRBJ2-6, with D maybe TRBD1 (6 bases). V dropped 6 bases and J dropped 0 bases, with 13 bases sitting between them. The germline V gene has CDR1 SGHRS and CDR2 YFSETQ. The CDR3 is 16 amino acids.

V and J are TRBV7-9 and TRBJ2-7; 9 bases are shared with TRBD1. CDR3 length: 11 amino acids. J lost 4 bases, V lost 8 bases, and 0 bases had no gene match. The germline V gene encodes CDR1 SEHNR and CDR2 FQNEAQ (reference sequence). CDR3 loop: CASDRGYEQYF. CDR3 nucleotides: TGTGCCAGCGACAGGGGGTACGAGCAGTACTTC. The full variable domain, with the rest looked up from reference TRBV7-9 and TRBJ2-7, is DTGVSQNPRHKITKRGQNVTFRCDPISEHNRLYWYRQTLGQGPEFLTYFQNEAQLEKSRLLSDRFSAERPKGSFSTLEIQRTEQGDSAMYLCASDRGYEQYFGPGTRLTVT.

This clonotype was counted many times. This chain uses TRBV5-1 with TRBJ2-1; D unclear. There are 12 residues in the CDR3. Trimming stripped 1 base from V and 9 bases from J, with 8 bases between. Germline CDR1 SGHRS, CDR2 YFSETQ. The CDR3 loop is CASSLLPGEQFF. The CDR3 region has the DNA TGCGCCAGCAGCTTGCTGCCCGGTGAGCAGTTCTTC.

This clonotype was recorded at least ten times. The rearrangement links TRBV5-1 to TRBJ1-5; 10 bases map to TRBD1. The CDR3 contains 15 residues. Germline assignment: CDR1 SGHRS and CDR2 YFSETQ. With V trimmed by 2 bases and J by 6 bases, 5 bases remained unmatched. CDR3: CASSFGQGESQPQHF. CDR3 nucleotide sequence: TGCGCCAGCAGCTTCGGACAGGGGGAAAGTCAGCCCCAGCATTTT.

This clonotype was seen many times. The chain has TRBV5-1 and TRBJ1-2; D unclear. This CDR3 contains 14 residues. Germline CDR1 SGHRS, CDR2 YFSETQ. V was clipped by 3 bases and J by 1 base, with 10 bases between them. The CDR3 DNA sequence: TGCGCCAGCAGCTCCGGACCTGTTAACTATGGCTACACCTTC. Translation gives CASSSGPVNYGYTF.

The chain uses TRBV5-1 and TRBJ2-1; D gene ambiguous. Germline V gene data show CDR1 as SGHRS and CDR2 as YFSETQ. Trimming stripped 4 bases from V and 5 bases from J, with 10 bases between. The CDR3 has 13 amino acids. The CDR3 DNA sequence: TGCGCCAGCAGCCAGCCGTGGGACAATGAGCAGTTCTTC. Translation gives CASSQPWDNEQFF. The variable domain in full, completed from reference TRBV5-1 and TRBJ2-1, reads KAGVTQTPRYLIKTRGQQVTLSCSPISGHRSVSWYQQTPGQGLQFLFEYFSETQRNKGNFPGRFSGRQFSNSRSEMNVSTLELGDSALYLCASSQPWDNEQFFGPGTRLTVL.

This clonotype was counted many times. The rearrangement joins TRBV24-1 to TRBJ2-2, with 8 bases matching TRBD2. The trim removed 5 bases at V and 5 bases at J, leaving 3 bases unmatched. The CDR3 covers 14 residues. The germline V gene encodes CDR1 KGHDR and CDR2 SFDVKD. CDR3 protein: CATSAQRETGELFF. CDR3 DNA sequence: TGTGCCACCAGTGCCCAGCGGGAGACCGGGGAGCTGTTTTTT.

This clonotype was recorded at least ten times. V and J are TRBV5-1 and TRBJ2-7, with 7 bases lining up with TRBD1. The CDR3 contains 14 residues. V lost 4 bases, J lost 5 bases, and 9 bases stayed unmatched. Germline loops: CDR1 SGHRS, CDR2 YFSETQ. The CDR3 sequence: CASSPTGTANEQYF. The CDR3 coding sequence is TGCGCCAGCAGCCCGACCGGGACAGCCAACGAGCAGTACTTC.

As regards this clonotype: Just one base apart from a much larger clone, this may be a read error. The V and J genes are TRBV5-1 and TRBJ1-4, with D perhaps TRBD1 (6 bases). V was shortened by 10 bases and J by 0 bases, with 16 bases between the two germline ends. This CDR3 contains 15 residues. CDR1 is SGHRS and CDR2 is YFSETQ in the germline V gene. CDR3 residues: CAGSGQKSTNEKLFF. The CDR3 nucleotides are TGCGCCGGCTCCGGACAGAAATCAACTAATGAAAAACTGTTTTTT.

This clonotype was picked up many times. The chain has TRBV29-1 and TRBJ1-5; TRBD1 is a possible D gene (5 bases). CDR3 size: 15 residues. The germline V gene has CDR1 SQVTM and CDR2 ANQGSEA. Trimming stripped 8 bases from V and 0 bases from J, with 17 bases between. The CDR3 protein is CSLNQGTHSNQPQHF. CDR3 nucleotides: TGCAGCCTAAACCAGGGCACACATAGCAATCAGCCCCAGCATTTT.

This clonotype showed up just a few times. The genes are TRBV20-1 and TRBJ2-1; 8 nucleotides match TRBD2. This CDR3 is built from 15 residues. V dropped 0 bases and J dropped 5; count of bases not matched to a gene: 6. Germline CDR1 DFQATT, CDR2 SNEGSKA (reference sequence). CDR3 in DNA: TGCAGTGCTAGAGATCGACTAGCGTCCCACAATGAGCAGTTCTTC. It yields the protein CSARDRLASHNEQFF.

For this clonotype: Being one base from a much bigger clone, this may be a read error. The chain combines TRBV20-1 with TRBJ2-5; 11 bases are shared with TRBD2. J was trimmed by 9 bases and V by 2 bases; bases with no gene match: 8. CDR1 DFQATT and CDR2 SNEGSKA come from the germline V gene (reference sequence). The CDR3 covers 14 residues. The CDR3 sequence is CSARLAGGREPQYF. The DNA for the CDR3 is TGCAGTGCTAGACTAGCGGGGGGCCGGGAGCCCCAGTACTTC.

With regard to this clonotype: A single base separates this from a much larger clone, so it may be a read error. The CDR3 region is CVSSVHEGTEAFF. CDR3 nucleotides: TGTGTCAGCAGCGTACATGAGGGCACTGAAGCTTTCTTT. The V gene is TRBV9, the J gene TRBJ1-1, with D hard to call. CDR1 is SGDLS and CDR2 is YYNGEE in the germline V gene. This CDR3 spans 13 amino acids.

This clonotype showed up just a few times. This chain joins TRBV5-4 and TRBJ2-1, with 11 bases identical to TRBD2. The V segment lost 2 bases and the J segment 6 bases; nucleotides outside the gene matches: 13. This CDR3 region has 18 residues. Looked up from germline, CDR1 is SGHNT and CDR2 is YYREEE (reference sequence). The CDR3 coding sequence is TGTGCCAGCAGCTTTTCCGGGACTAGCGGAAGGGTCCCCAATGAGCAGTTCTTC. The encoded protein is CASSFSGTSGRVPNEQFF.

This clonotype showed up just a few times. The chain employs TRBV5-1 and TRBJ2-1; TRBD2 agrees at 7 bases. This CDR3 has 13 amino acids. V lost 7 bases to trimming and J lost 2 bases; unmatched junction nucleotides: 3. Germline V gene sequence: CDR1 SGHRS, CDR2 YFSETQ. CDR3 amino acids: CASQRDPYNEQFF. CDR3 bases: TGCGCCAGCCAGCGGGACCCCTACAATGAGCAGTTCTTC. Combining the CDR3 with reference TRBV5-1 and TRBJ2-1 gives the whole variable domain KAGVTQTPRYLIKTRGQQVTLSCSPISGHRSVSWYQQTPGQGLQFLFEYFSETQRNKGNFPGRFSGRQFSNSRSEMNVSTLELGDSALYLCASQRDPYNEQFFGPGTRLTVL.

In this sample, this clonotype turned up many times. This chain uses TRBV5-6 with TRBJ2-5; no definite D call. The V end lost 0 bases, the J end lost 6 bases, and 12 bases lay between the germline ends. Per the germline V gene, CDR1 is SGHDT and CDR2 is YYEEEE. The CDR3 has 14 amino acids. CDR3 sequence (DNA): TGTGCCAGCAGCTTGGGGGCTACGGTAAAGACCCAGTACTTC. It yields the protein CASSLGATVKTQYF.

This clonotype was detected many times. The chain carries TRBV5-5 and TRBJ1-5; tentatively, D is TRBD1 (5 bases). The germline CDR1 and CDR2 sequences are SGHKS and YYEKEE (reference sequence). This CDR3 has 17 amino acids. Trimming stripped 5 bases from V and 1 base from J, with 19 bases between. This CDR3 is CASSRTLGSGSNQPQHF. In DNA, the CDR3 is TGTGCCAGCAGTCGAACCCTCGGATCAGGGAGCAATCAGCCCCAGCATTTT.

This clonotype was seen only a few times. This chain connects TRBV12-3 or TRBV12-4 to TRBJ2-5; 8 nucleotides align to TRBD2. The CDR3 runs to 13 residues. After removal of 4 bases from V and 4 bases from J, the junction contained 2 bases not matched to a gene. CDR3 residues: CASSSAGGETQYF. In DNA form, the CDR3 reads TGTGCCAGCAGTTCCGCGGGAGGAGAGACCCAGTACTTC.

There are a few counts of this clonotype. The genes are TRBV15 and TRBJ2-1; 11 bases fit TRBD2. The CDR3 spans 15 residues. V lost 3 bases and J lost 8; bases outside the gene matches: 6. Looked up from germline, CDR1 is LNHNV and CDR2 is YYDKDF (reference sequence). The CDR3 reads CATSREISGGDEQFF. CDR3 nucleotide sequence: TGTGCCACCAGCAGGGAAATTAGCGGGGGGGATGAGCAGTTCTTC.